What follows are 13 T cell receptor beta chains derived from one specimen sequenced in a study of cytomegalovirus exposure and HLA in healthy donors. Data came from immunoSEQ multiplex PCR; TCRdb stores just in-frame clones and leaves some out. The profile shows about 120,000 clones, 70% to 90% of them singletons. What was sequenced was PBMCs. These receptors were collected from a woman aged 18-29 years in good health and CMV-seronegative.

CDR3 in amino acids: CASRSAGANTGELFF. As DNA, the CDR3 is TGTGCCAGTAGATCTGCGGGGGCGAACACCGGGGAGCTGTTTTTT. The chain links TRBV19 to TRBJ2-2, with 7 nucleotides matching TRBD2. CDR1 is LNHDA and CDR2 is SQIVND in the germline V gene (reference sequence). The CDR3 is made up of 15 amino acids. V trimming: 6 bases; J trimming: 0 bases; junction bases outside the gene matches: 4.

To note about this clone: This clone may be a read error of a much larger clone one base away. The CDR3 is CASSGLAGGQETQYF. The CDR3, as DNA: TGTGCCAGCAGTGGACTAGCGGGGGGGCAAGAGACCCAGTACTTC. The rearrangement joins TRBV6-1 to TRBJ2-5; 14 bases fit TRBD2. Germline values: CDR1 MNHNS, CDR2 SASEGT. The CDR3 spans 15 residues. V dropped 4 bases and J dropped 2; count of bases not matched to a gene: 0.

The V gene is TRBV29-1, the J gene TRBJ2-3; 12 positions match TRBD2. CDR3 length: 17 amino acids. Germline assignment: CDR1 SQVTM and CDR2 ANQGSEA. Germline trimming cut 3 bases from V and 1 base from J; bases unmatched to any gene: 8. CDR3 amino acids: CSVEYRTSGARTDTQYF. CDR3 DNA sequence: TGCAGCGTTGAGTACCGGACTAGCGGGGCCCGCACAGATACGCAGTATTTT.

The V call is TRBV27, the J call TRBJ1-2, with D uncertain. V was shortened by 5 bases and J by 8 bases, with 15 bases between the two germline ends. The CDR3 is 13 amino acids. Germline CDR1 and CDR2: MNHEY and SMNVEV (reference sequence). The CDR3 loop is CASSRITAGGYTF. The DNA for the CDR3 is TGTGCCAGCAGTAGGATAACTGCGGGGGGCTACACCTTC.

This clone was counted once. This chain uses TRBV5-1 with TRBJ2-3; a weak D match, TRBD1 (5 bases). CDR1 and CDR2 (germline): SGHRS, YFSETQ. Trimming removed 2 bases at V and 4 bases at J, with 11 bases between. The CDR3 contains 14 residues. The CDR3 DNA follows: TGCGCCAGCAGCTTAGGGCAGGGATCAGATACGCAGTATTTT. It encodes CASSLGQGSDTQYF.

The CDR3, as DNA: TGCGCCAGCAGCTCTGGGAGGGGGTCTGGGGCCAACGTCCTGACTTTC. Its translation: CASSSGRGSGANVLTF. The V gene is TRBV5-1, the J gene TRBJ2-6; perhaps TRBD2 as D (7 bases). The V end was cut by 3 bases, the J end by 1 base, with 11 bases between. Germline V lookup: CDR1 SGHRS, CDR2 YFSETQ. This CDR3 spans 16 amino acids.

The chain combines TRBV18 with TRBJ1-1; 8 bases match TRBD1. This CDR3 is built from 15 residues. Germline V CDR1 and CDR2: KGHSH, LQKENI. The V and J ends lost 4 bases and 0 bases, in that order; junction bases with no gene match: 4. The CDR3 spells CASSQGQEMNTEAFF. The CDR3 bases are TGTGCCAGCTCACAGGGACAGGAAATGAACACTGAAGCTTTCTTT.

CDR3 in amino acids: CASSLSARDYYSSYNEQFF. For the CDR3, the DNA is TGTGCCAGCAGCTTATCGGCTCGGGACTACTATAGCTCCTACAATGAGCAGTTCTTC. The chain combines TRBV7-6 with TRBJ2-1; 7 nucleotides line up with TRBD2. The ends lost 2 bases at V and 0 bases at J; junction bases unmatched: 13. The germline gives CDR1 SGHVS, CDR2 FNYEAQ. The CDR3 sequence is 19 residues long. Looking up the rest from reference TRBV7-6 and TRBJ2-1 gives the full variable domain: GAGVSQSPRYKVTKRGQDVALRCDPISGHVSLYWYRQALGQGPEFLTYFNYEAQQDKSGLPNDRFSAERPEGSISTLTIQRTEQRDSAMYRCASSLSARDYYSSYNEQFFGPGTRLTVL.

In DNA form, the CDR3 reads TGTGCCAGCAGCTTCCCCCAGAACACTGAAGCTTTCTTT. Translating it yields CASSFPQNTEAFF. This chain joins TRBV5-8 and TRBJ1-1; D unclear. V gave up 2 bases and J gave up 1 base, with 6 bases separating them. CDR1 and CDR2 from the germline V gene are SGHTS and YDEGEE. The CDR3 totals 13 residues. Together with reference TRBV5-8 and TRBJ1-1, the CDR3 gives the full variable domain: EAGVTQSPTHLIKTRGQQATLRCSPISGHTSVYWYQQALGLGLQFLLWYDEGEERNRGNFPPRFSGRQFPNYSSELNVNALELEDSALYLCASSFPQNTEAFFGQGTRLTVV.

The V gene is TRBV7-2, the J gene TRBJ2-1; 9 bases are shared with TRBD2. The CDR3 loop spans 14 amino acids. Germline trimming cut 4 bases from V and 5 bases from J; bases unmatched to any gene: 3. Germline V gives CDR1 SGHTA, CDR2 FQGNSA. CDR3 sequence (DNA): TGTGCCAGCAGCTCCCTAGCGGGGAACAATGAGCAGTTCTTC. Its protein product is CASSSLAGNNEQFF.

The rearrangement links TRBV28 to TRBJ2-1; unclear D gene. The germline V gene encodes CDR1 MDHEN and CDR2 SYDVKM. This CDR3 region has 17 residues. Deletions cut 7 bases from V and 8 bases from J, with 27 bases between. CDR3 region: CASTVPGQSRNRHEQFF. CDR3 sequence (DNA): TGTGCCAGCACCGTGCCTGGGCAGTCTCGTAATAGACATGAGCAGTTCTTC.

This clone came up a few times. V gene TRBV6-6 combines with J gene TRBJ2-5; D is perhaps TRBD1 (6 bases). Germline CDR1 reads MNHNY; CDR2 reads SVGAGI (reference sequence). Trimming took off 2 bases at V and 4 bases at J, with 8 bases between the two ends. The CDR3 spans 13 residues. The CDR3 protein is CASSYLGAETQYF. The CDR3 DNA reads TGTGCCAGCAGTTACCTGGGGGCAGAGACCCAGTACTTC.

The chain employs TRBV29-1 and TRBJ1-5; TRBD1 agrees at 10 bases. Germline values: CDR1 SQVTM, CDR2 ANQGSEA. J lost 0 bases, V lost 4 bases, and 12 bases had no gene match. The CDR3 length is 18 residues. CDR3 sequence: CSVAPGQGNPHSNQPQHF. CDR3 DNA: TGCAGCGTTGCCCCGGGACAGGGGAACCCCCATAGCAATCAGCCCCAGCATTTT.